The 7 T cell receptor beta chains in this list originate from one sample, sequenced in a study of T cell clonotyping in hematopoietic cell transplantation. Libraries were prepared by immunoSEQ multiplex PCR; TCRdb keeps only in-frame clonotypes and omits some of them. The sample yields more than 3,000 clones, 79% seen once. Sequencing used peripheral blood mononuclear cells, obtained at the time of graft-versus-host disease after allogeneic stem cell transplant. The receptors here all came from a female patient aged 45-65 years who had an allogeneic stem cell transplant from an unrelated donor, so the T cells may come from the graft donor. Some clones in this sample may be carry-over from other donors' samples.

The V gene is TRBV29-1, the J gene TRBJ2-6, with D maybe TRBD1 (6 bases). Trimming shortened V by 4 bases and J by 2 bases, and 12 bases separated the two germline ends. CDR3 length equals 15 residues. Germline-derived CDR1 and CDR2 are SQVTM and ANQGSEA. DNA for the CDR3: TGCAGCGTTGTACAAGGGGGAACTGGGGCCAACGTCCTGACTTTC. Protein sequence: CSVVQGGTGANVLTF. Full variable domain (missing parts from reference TRBV29-1 and TRBJ2-6): SAVISQKPSRDICQRGTSLTIQCQVDSQVTMMFWYRQQPGQSLTLIATANQGSEATYESGFVIDKFPISRPNLTFSTLTVSNMSPEDSSIYLCSVVQGGTGANVLTFGAGSRLTVL.

V is TRBV15 and J is TRBJ2-7; 7 bases are a match to TRBD2. J gave up 4 bases and V 1 base, and 4 bases lay outside the gene matches. The V gene's germline CDR1 is LNHNV and CDR2 YYDKDF (reference sequence). The CDR3 has 14 amino acids. The chain's CDR3 is CATSRGGGFYEQYF. The DNA for the CDR3 is TGTGCCACCAGCAGAGGCGGGGGTTTTTACGAGCAGTACTTC.

The chain employs TRBV7-8 and TRBJ1-1; D gene ambiguous. Germline CDR1 and CDR2: SGHVS and FQNEAQ. Between the trimmed V and J ends, which lost 4 bases and 5 bases, there was a span of 11 bases. The CDR3 extends over 13 amino acids. The CDR3, as DNA: TGTGCCAGCAGCTACACCGGGAGAACTGAAGCTTTCTTT. Protein sequence: CASSYTGRTEAFF. The whole variable domain, remainder taken from reference TRBV7-8 and TRBJ1-1, is GAGVSQSPRYKVAKRGQDVALRCDPISGHVSLFWYQQALGQGPEFLTYFQNEAQLDKSGLPSDRFFAERPEGSVSTLKIQRTQQEDSAVYLCASSYTGRTEAFFGQGTRLTVV.

This chain joins TRBV5-1 and TRBJ1-2; D might be TRBD1 (5 bases). Germline loops: CDR1 SGHRS, CDR2 YFSETQ. The CDR3 spans 13 residues. V was trimmed by 6 bases and J by 5 bases, leaving 14 bases between them. CDR3 in DNA: TGCGCCAGCACCCCGGGGGGATGGTATGGCTACACCTTC. Encoded protein: CASTPGGWYGYTF.

The CDR3: CASSSGQGWTEAFF. DNA of the CDR3: TGTGCCAGTAGTTCCGGACAGGGGTGGACTGAAGCTTTCTTT. The chain links TRBV19 to TRBJ1-1, with 9 bases fitting TRBD1. J was trimmed by 5 bases and V by 5 bases; bases with no gene match: 6. Germline V CDR1 and CDR2: LNHDA, SQIVND (reference sequence). The length of the CDR3 is 14 residues. Filled out from reference TRBV19 and TRBJ1-1, the complete variable domain reads DGGITQSPKYLFRKEGQNVTLSCEQNLNHDAMYWYRQDPGQGLRLIYYSQIVNDFQKGDIAEGYSVSREKKESFPLTVTSAQKNPTAFYLCASSSGQGWTEAFFGQGTRLTVV.

V is TRBV19 and J is TRBJ2-6, with D perhaps TRBD2 (6 bases). The germline gives CDR1 LNHDA, CDR2 SQIVND (reference sequence). This CDR3 contains 14 residues. V gave up 9 bases and J gave up 0 bases, with 9 bases separating them. The CDR3 spells CASWGVSGANVLTF. The CDR3, as DNA: TGTGCCAGCTGGGGGGTCTCTGGGGCCAACGTCCTGACTTTC. The complete variable domain, with remaining parts taken from reference TRBV19 and TRBJ2-6, reads DGGITQSPKYLFRKEGQNVTLSCEQNLNHDAMYWYRQDPGQGLRLIYYSQIVNDFQKGDIAEGYSVSREKKESFPLTVTSAQKNPTAFYLCASWGVSGANVLTFGAGSRLTVL.

This clone was seen a single time. The rearrangement uses TRBV9 and TRBJ1-5; no firm D call. The CDR3 totals 14 residues. Trimming pared 0 bases from V and 6 bases from J, leaving 10 bases between. Germline V gives CDR1 SGDLS, CDR2 YYNGEE. The CDR3 sequence is CASSVGLGFQPQHF. The CDR3 DNA follows: TGTGCCAGCAGCGTAGGACTTGGTTTTCAGCCCCAGCATTTT.